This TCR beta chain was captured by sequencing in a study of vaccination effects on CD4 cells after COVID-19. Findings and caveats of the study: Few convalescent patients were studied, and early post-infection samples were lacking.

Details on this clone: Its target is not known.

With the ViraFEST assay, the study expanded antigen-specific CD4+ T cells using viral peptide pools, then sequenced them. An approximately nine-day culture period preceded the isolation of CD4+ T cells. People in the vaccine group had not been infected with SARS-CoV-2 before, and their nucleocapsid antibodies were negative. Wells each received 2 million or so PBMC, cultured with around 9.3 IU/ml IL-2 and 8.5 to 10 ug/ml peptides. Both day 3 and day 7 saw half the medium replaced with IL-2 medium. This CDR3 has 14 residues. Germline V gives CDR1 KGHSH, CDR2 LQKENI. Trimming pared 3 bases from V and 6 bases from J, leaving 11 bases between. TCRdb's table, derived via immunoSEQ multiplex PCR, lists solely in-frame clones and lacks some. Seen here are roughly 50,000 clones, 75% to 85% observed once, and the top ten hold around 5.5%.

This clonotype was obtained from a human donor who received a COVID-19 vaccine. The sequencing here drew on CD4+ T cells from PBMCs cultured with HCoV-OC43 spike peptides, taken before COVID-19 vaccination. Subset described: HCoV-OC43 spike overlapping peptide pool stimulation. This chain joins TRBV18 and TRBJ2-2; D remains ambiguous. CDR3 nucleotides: TGTGCCAGCTCACCCACGACCGTTCCCGGGGAGCTGTTTTTT. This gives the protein CASSPTTVPGELFF.